The clone carrying this T cell receptor beta chain occurred a few times. Its antigen remains unknown. The data stem from a study of neurological immune-mediated disorders. Findings of the study overall: Repertoires from 18 of 34 multiple sclerosis patients grouped phylogenetically into a related-CDR3 cluster, suggesting a possible signature. HTLV-1-associated myelopathy showed the most TCR clonal expansion; multiple sclerosis the least, below healthy controls.

With 10-nucleotide random UMIs, 5'RACE was used to make the cDNA. TCRdb processed the 5' RACE reads anew with MiXCR; each CDR3 protein has one entry. Among tens of thousands of distinct CDR3 sequences listed, roughly 3.2% were seen once. The germline CDR1 and CDR2 sequences are DFQATT and SNEGSKA (reference sequence). This CDR3 spans 14 amino acids. V lost 5 bases, J lost 4 bases, and 17 bases lay in between. This TCR derives from a woman aged 25-40 years with multiple sclerosis. This chain connects TRBV20-1 to TRBJ1-2, with a possible D match to TRBD1 (6 bases). Sequences were obtained from PBMCs. The CDR3 region has the DNA TGCAGTGCTTCCCCCGGGGGGGCTGCCTATGGCTACACCTTC. The encoded protein is CSASPGGAAYGYTF.